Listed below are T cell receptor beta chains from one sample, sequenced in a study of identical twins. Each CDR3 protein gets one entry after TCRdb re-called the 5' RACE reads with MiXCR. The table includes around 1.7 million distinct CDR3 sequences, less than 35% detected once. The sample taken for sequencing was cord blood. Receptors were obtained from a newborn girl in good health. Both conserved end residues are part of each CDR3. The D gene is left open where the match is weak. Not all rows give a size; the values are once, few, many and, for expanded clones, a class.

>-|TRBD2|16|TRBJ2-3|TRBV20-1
CSASDTSASGTDTQYF
TGCAGTGCTAGTGATACTAGCGCATCCGGCACAGATACGCAGTATTTT
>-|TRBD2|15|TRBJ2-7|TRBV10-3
CAISDLGGPSYEQYF
TGTGCCATCAGTGACTTGGGAGGGCCCTCCTACGAGCAGTACTTC
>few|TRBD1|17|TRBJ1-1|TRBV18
CASSPGQGRNMNTEAFF
TGTGCCAGCTCACCCGGACAGGGAAGGAACATGAACACTGAAGCTTTCTTT
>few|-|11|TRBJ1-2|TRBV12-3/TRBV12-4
CASSWAVGYTF
TGTGCCAGCAGTTGGGCAGTGGGCTACACCTTC
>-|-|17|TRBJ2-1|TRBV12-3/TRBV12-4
CASSSSGTPSSYNEQFF
TGTGCCAGCAGTTCCTCCGGGACCCCCAGCTCCTACAATGAGCAGTTCTTC
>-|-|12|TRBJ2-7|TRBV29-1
CSVLDSAYEQYF
TGCAGCGTCCTTGACAGTGCCTACGAGCAGTACTTC
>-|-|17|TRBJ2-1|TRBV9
CASSARVDWSSYNEQFF
TGTGCCAGCAGCGCCAGGGTGGACTGGAGCTCCTACAATGAGCAGTTCTTC
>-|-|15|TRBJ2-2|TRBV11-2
CASSADASAIGELFF
TGTGCCAGCAGCGCAGATGCCTCAGCAATCGGGGAGCTGTTTTTT
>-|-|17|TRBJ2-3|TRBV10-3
CAISESSGRASTDTQYF
TGTGCCATCAGTGAGTCGAGCGGCAGGGCTAGCACAGATACGCAGTATTTT
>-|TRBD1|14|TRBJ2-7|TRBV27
CASRPGQVSYEQYF
TGTGCCAGCAGACCCGGACAGGTCTCCTACGAGCAGTACTTC
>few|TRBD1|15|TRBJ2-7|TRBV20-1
CSARWGQHLAYEQYF
TGCAGTGCTCGATGGGGACAGCATCTAGCCTACGAGCAGTACTTC
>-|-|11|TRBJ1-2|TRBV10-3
CATGGGYGYTF
TGTGCCACTGGTGGGGGCTATGGCTACACCTTC
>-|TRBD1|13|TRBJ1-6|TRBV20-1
CGAKGTGNSPLHF
TGCGGTGCTAAAGGGACAGGGAATTCACCCCTCCACTTT
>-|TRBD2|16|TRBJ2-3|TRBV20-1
CSARRGRGNGADTQYF
TGCAGTGCTAGACGGGGGAGGGGTAATGGAGCAGATACGCAGTATTTT
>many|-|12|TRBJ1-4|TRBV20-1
CSARAGNEKLFF
TGCAGTGCTAGGGCAGGGAATGAAAAACTGTTTTTT